A selection of T cell receptor beta chains follows, all from one sample in a study of blood T cell repertoires in COVID-19. Profiling relied on immunoSEQ multiplex PCR, and the TCRdb table lists in-frame clones only, not all of them. The table shows around 170,000 clones, with around nine tenths occurring only once. The sample was peripheral blood. Receptor source: a man in his sixties with COVID-19, enrolled during active disease. Each CDR3 is given with its conserved first and last residue. A D gene is named only where the DNA matches it firmly. Expanded clones are given a class, and other clones once, few, many or no size at all.

TRBJ1-1	12	-	TRBV7-2	-	CASSFYIAEAFF	TGTGCCAGCAGCTTTTACATCGCTGAAGCTTTCTTT
TRBJ1-5	14	-	TRBV10-3	-	CAISGSGSNQPQHF	TGTGCCATCAGTGGAAGCGGGAGCAATCAGCCCCAGCATTTT
TRBJ2-1	14	TRBD1	TRBV18	-	CASSPRQGANEQFF	TGTGCCAGCTCACCCCGGCAGGGGGCCAATGAGCAGTTCTTC
TRBJ1-2	12	-	TRBV19	-	CASSPGNDGYTF	TGTGCCAGTAGTCCGGGGAACGATGGCTACACCTTC
TRBJ1-4	16	TRBD1	TRBV6-2/TRBV6-3	-	CASSRQGASPIGKLFF	TGTGCCAGCAGTCGACAGGGGGCGAGCCCGATAGGAAAACTGTTTTTT
TRBJ2-5	16	-	TRBV24-1	-	CATSDFEPGSRETQYF	TGTGCCACCAGTGATTTCGAACCGGGGTCCAGAGAGACCCAGTACTTC
TRBJ2-2	12	-	TRBV10-3	-	CAITTNTGELFF	TGTGCCATCACAACGAACACCGGGGAGCTGTTTTTT
TRBJ1-2	14	-	TRBV6-5	once	CASWGGVQLRGYTF	TGTGCCAGCTGGGGGGGGGTCCAGCTGAGGGGCTACACCTTC
TRBJ1-2	17	TRBD1	TRBV4-2	-	CASSSRDRGPISYGYTF	TGTGCCAGCAGCTCCCGGGACAGGGGACCTATCTCCTATGGCTACACCTTC
TRBJ1-3	15	-	TRBV9	few	CASSPRTASGNTIYF	TGTGCCAGCAGCCCCAGGACAGCCTCTGGAAACACCATATATTTT
TRBJ1-5	15	-	TRBV18	-	CASSPLGGVYQPQHF	TGTGCCAGCTCACCTCTGGGGGGGGTTTATCAGCCCCAGCATTTT
TRBJ1-4	15	TRBD1	TRBV6-6	-	CASREGQGRVEKLFF	TGTGCCAGCAGGGAAGGACAGGGGCGAGTTGAAAAACTGTTTTTT
TRBJ1-4	16	-	TRBV25-1	-	CASSSMGLSHGEKLFF	TGTGCCAGCAGTTCTATGGGACTTTCCCATGGCGAAAAACTGTTTTTT
TRBJ1-1	15	TRBD1	TRBV10-3	-	CAIGPGGTQGTEAFF	TGTGCCATCGGTCCAGGGGGAACCCAAGGCACTGAAGCTTTCTTT
TRBJ2-2	16	TRBD1	TRBV7-6	-	CASSSRTGVSTGELFF	TGTGCCAGCAGCTCCCGGACAGGGGTTTCCACCGGGGAGCTGTTTTTT
TRBJ1-2	14	-	TRBV3-1/TRBV3-2	-	CASSQGPSGYGYTF	TGTGCCAGCAGCCAAGGTCCCAGCGGCTATGGCTACACCTTC
TRBJ2-7	14	-	TRBV6-6	-	CASSYDRSLAEQYF	TGTGCCAGCAGTTACGACAGGAGTTTGGCCGAGCAGTACTTC
TRBJ1-4	11	-	TRBV20-1	-	CSAGLLEKLFF	TGCAGTGCTGGCCTCCTGGAAAAACTGTTTTTT
TRBJ2-7	14	TRBD1	TRBV7-2	-	CASSLSQGVSEQYF	TGTGCCAGCAGCTTGTCGCAGGGGGTTAGCGAGCAGTACTTC
TRBJ2-1	16	-	TRBV4-1	-	CASSQGTFESANEQFF	TGCGCCAGCAGCCAAGGGACATTTGAATCGGCTAATGAGCAGTTCTTC
TRBJ2-1	14	-	TRBV11-1	-	CASSRGERLNEQFF	TGTGCCAGCAGCCGCGGGGAGCGTTTGAATGAGCAGTTCTTC
TRBJ1-4	14	-	TRBV2	once	CASTPGDTNEKLFF	TGTGCCAGCACCCCAGGGGACACTAATGAAAAACTGTTTTTT
TRBJ2-5	15	TRBD1	TRBV19	-	CASSIGTQGTETQYF	TGTGCCAGTAGTATAGGGACACAGGGGACAGAGACCCAGTACTTC
TRBJ2-7	12	-	TRBV6-1	-	CASSDTGYEQYF	TGTGCCAGCAGTGATACAGGCTACGAGCAGTACTTC
TRBJ1-2	10	-	TRBV12-3/TRBV12-4	-	CASRQDGYTF	TGTGCCAGCAGGCAGGATGGCTACACCTTC
TRBJ1-1	15	TRBD1	TRBV28	-	CASTLRDRDYTEAFF	TGTGCCAGCACCCTCCGGGACAGGGATTACACTGAAGCTTTCTTT
TRBJ2-7	16	TRBD1	TRBV3-1/TRBV3-2	-	CASSHHPGTASYEQYF	TGTGCCAGCAGCCACCATCCCGGGACAGCCTCCTACGAGCAGTACTTC
TRBJ1-3	15	TRBD1	TRBV30	few	CAWSISGTGENTIYF	TGTGCCTGGAGCATCTCCGGGACAGGGGAAAACACCATATATTTT
TRBJ2-2	15	-	TRBV6-1	-	CASSEPGQNTGELFF	TGTGCCAGCAGTGAACCGGGACAGAACACCGGGGAGCTGTTTTTT
TRBJ2-3	17	TRBD2	TRBV27	once	CASSLSGLAGGPDTQYF	TGTGCCAGCAGCTTGTCGGGACTAGCGGGAGGGCCGGATACGCAGTATTTT
TRBJ2-1	17	-	TRBV4-1	-	CASSQDGAGGSYNEQFF	TGCGCCAGCAGCCAAGATGGAGCAGGAGGCTCCTACAATGAGCAGTTCTTC
TRBJ2-5	15	TRBD2	TRBV4-3	-	CASSNGLAVGETQYF	TGCGCCAGCAGCAACGGACTAGCGGTGGGGGAGACCCAGTACTTC
TRBJ1-5	14	-	TRBV7-2	once	CASSPTDTNLREHF	TGTGCCAGCAGCCCAACGGACACCAACCTTCGTGAGCATTTT
TRBJ1-2	11	-	TRBV13	few	CASSYYNGYTF	TGTGCCAGCAGCTACTACAATGGCTACACCTTC
TRBJ2-5	15	TRBD1	TRBV11-2	-	CASSEKGQGLGTQYF	TGTGCCAGCAGCGAAAAGGGACAGGGGTTGGGGACCCAGTACTTC
TRBJ1-1	15	-	TRBV7-8	-	CASSLQATQATEAFF	TGTGCCAGCAGCTTACAGGCTACCCAGGCTACTGAAGCTTTCTTT
TRBJ1-6	13	-	TRBV7-8	-	CASSSGRGSPLHF	TGTGCCAGCAGCTCGGGCCGGGGATCACCCCTCCACTTT
TRBJ1-1	13	-	TRBV29-1	-	CSAGGRSNTEAFF	TGCAGCGCGGGGGGCCGGTCGAACACTGAAGCTTTCTTT
TRBJ1-6	15	TRBD1	TRBV7-3	-	CASSRGTGGESPLHF	TGTGCCAGCAGCCGTGGGACAGGGGGAGAGTCACCCCTCCACTTT
TRBJ2-2	16	TRBD1	TRBV6-7	-	CASSYSRQGCTGELFF	TGTGCCAGCAGTTACTCGAGACAGGGTTGCACCGGGGAGCTGTTTTTT
TRBJ1-3	13	-	TRBV30	once	CAWGGDSGNTIYF	TGTGCCTGGGGAGGCGACTCTGGAAACACCATATATTTT
TRBJ2-7	15	TRBD1	TRBV9	few	CASSPRQGIGYEQYF	TGTGCCAGCAGCCCAAGACAGGGTATTGGGTACGAGCAGTACTTC
TRBJ1-4	15	-	TRBV14	-	CASSGGGAYNEKLFF	TGTGCCAGCAGCGGAGGAGGGGCCTATAATGAAAAACTGTTTTTT
TRBJ2-7	15	-	TRBV7-2	-	CASSLGHAGTYEQYF	TGTGCCAGCAGCTTAGGTCATGCGGGAACCTACGAGCAGTACTTC
TRBJ1-1	13	-	TRBV7-3	-	CASSFGGSTEAFF	TGTGCCAGCAGCTTCGGGGGAAGCACTGAAGCTTTCTTT
TRBJ1-2	13	-	TRBV28	-	CASSLGLNYGYTF	TGTGCCAGCAGTTTAGGCCTCAATTATGGCTACACCTTC
TRBJ2-7	11	-	TRBV20-1	-	CSAKLNYEQYF	TGCAGTGCTAAACTCAACTACGAGCAGTACTTC
TRBJ1-1	14	TRBD1	TRBV19	-	CASSLRGRLTEAFF	TGTGCCAGTAGTCTCAGGGGGCGATTGACTGAAGCTTTCTTT
TRBJ2-1	15	-	TRBV11-3	once	CASSVVGGSNNEQFF	TGTGCCAGCAGCGTAGTGGGGGGTTCGAACAATGAGCAGTTCTTC
TRBJ1-6	12	-	TRBV12-3/TRBV12-4	-	CASSAQVPPLHF	TGTGCCAGCAGTGCTCAGGTCCCACCCCTCCACTTT
TRBJ1-1	14	-	TRBV5-8	-	CASSWRRSPTEAFF	TGTGCCAGCAGCTGGCGCAGGTCCCCCACTGAAGCTTTCTTT
TRBJ1-4	14	TRBD1	TRBV3-1/TRBV3-2	-	CASSPTGGSEKLFF	TGTGCCAGCAGCCCGACAGGGGGCTCTGAAAAACTGTTTTTT
TRBJ1-1	15	-	TRBV24-1	-	CATSDSTGLNTEAFF	TGTGCCACCAGTGATTCGACAGGACTTAACACTGAAGCTTTCTTT
TRBJ1-1	15	-	TRBV4-1	-	CASSQASRVNTEAFF	TGCGCCAGCAGCCAAGCTTCCCGGGTGAACACTGAAGCTTTCTTT
TRBJ1-1	14	-	TRBV7-9	once	CASSPQGKNTEAFF	TGTGCCAGCAGCCCCCAGGGGAAGAACACTGAAGCTTTCTTT